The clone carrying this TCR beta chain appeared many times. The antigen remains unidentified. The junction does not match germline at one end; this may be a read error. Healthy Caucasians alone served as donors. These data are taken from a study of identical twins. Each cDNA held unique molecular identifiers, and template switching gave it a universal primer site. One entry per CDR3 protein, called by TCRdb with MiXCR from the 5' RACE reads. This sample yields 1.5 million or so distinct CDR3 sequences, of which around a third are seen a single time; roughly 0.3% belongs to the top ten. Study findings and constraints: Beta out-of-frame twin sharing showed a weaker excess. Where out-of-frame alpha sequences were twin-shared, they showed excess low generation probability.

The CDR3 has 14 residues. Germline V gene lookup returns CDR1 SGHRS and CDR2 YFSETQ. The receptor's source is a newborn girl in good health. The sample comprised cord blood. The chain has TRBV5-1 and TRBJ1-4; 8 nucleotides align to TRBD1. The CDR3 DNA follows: TGTGCCAGCAGTTTCGGACAGGGAGGTGAAAAACTGTTTTTT. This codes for CASSFGQGGEKLFF. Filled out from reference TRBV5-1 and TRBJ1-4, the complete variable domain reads KAGVTQTPRYLIKTRGQQVTLSCSPISGHRSVSWYQQTPGQGLQFLFEYFSETQRNKGNFPGRFSGRQFSNSRSEMNVSTLELGDSALYLCASSFGQGGEKLFFGSGTQLSVL.